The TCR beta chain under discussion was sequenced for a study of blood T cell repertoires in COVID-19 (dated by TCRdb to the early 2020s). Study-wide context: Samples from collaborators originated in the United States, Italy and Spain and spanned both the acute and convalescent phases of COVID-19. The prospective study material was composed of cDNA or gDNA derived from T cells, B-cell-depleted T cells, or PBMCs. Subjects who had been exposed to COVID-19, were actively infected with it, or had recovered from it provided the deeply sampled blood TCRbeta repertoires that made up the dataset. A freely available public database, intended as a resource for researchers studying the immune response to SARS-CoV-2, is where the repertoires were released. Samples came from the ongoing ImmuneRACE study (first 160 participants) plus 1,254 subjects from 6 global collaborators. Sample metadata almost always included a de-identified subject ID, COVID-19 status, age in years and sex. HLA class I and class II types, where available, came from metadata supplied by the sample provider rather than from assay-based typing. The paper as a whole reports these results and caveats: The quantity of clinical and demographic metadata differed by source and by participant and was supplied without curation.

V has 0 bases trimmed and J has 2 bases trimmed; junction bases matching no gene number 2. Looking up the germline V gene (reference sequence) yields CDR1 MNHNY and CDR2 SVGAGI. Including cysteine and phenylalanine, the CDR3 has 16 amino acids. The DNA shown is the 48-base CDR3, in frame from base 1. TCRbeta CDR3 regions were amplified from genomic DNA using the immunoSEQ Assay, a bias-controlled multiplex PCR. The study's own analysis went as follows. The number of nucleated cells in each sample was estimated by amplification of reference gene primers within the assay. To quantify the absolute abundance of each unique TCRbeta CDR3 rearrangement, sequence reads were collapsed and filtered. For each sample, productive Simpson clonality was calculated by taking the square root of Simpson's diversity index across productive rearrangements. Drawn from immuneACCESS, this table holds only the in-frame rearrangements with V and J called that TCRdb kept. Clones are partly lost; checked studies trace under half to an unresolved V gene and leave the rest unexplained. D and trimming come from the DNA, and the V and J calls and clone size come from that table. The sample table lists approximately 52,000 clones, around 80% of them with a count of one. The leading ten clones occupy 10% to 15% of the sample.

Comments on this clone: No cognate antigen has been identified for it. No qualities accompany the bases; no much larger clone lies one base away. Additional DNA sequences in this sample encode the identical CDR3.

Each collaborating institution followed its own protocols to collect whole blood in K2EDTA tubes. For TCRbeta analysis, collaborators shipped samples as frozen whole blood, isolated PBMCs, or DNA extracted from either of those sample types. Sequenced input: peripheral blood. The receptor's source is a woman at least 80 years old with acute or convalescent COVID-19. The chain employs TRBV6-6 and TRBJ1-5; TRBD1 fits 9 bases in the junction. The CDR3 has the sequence CASSYSDRGGNQPQHF. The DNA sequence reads TGTGCCAGCAGTTACTCGGACAGGGGCGGCAATCAGCCCCAGCATTTT.